Shown below are 31 T cell receptor beta chains from a single sample sequenced in a study of Graves' ophthalmopathy and Graves' hyperthyroidism. RNA transcripts served as template for amplifying TCR beta CDR3 sequences. An initial RT-PCR round employing HTBI primers preceded a second-round multiplex PCR. TCRdb ran MiXCR on the multiplex PCR reads and lists one entry per CDR3 protein. Here the sample spans fewer than 400,000 distinct CDR3 sequences, approximately 16% being singletons. The material sequenced was peripheral blood. The receptors shown here come from a woman younger than 35 with Graves' ophthalmopathy.

V and J are TRBV6-1 and TRBJ1-1, with 7 bases aligning to TRBD1. V lost 7 bases and J lost 4; bases outside the gene matches: 3. Germline V gene data show CDR1 as MNHNS and CDR2 as SASEGT. This CDR3 is 12 amino acids long. This CDR3 is CASKTGTTEAFF. DNA of the CDR3: TGTGCCAGCAAGACAGGGACCACTGAAGCTTTCTTT.

This clonotype was detected ten times or more. The CDR3 DNA reads as TGTGCCTGGAGTCCAGGGAGCTACGAGCAGTACTTC. The encoded protein is CAWSPGSYEQYF. J is TRBJ2-7 and V is TRBV30, with D perhaps matching TRBD1 or TRBD2 (5 bases each). V shed 2 bases and J shed 3 bases, with 8 bases lying between them. There are 12 residues in the CDR3. CDR1 and CDR2 (germline): GTSNPN, SVGIG (reference sequence).

This clonotype was seen at least ten times. V is TRBV25-1 and J is TRBJ1-5; D is perhaps TRBD1 (6 bases). The CDR3 extends over 21 amino acids. The V gene lost 2 bases and the J gene lost 0 bases, with 26 bases spanning the gap. The V gene's germline CDR1 is MGHDK and CDR2 SYGVNS. CDR3 nucleotide sequence: TGTGCCAGCAGTGAACACGAGGTGAGAGACAGGAAGGCGTATAGCAATCAGCCCCAGCATTTT. It codes for CASSEHEVRDRKAYSNQPQHF.

This clonotype was recorded many times. The chain uses TRBV11-2 and TRBJ2-5; D gene ambiguous. V dropped 3 bases and J dropped 1 base, with 9 bases sitting between them. Germline CDR1 and CDR2: SGHAT and FQNNGV. The CDR3 covers 14 residues. CDR3 DNA: TGTGCCAGCAGCTTCGTCAGGCCCCAAGAGACCCAGTACTTC. It translates to CASSFVRPQETQYF.

This clonotype was seen ten or more times. The CDR3 is CASRYQTGIEQYF. The CDR3 nucleotides read TGTGCCAGCAGGTACCAGACAGGGATCGAGCAGTACTTC. The chain uses TRBV28 and TRBJ2-7; 7 nucleotides line up with TRBD1. Germline CDR1 reads MDHEN; CDR2 reads SYDVKM. Trimming removed 6 bases from V and 6 bases from J; junction bases left unmatched: 8. This CDR3 comprises 13 residues.

Many counts were recorded for this clonotype. The V gene is TRBV6-9, the J gene TRBJ2-7; D may be TRBD2 (6 bases). The CDR3 runs to 15 residues. Germline V gene lookup returns CDR1 MNHGY and CDR2 SVAAGI. Trimming removed 0 bases at V and 2 bases at J, with 11 bases between. The CDR3 sequence: CASSYSLAHPYEQYF. The CDR3 DNA follows: TGTGCCAGCAGTTATTCTCTAGCGCACCCCTACGAGCAGTACTTC.

The chain uses TRBV12-3 or TRBV12-4 and TRBJ1-1; 9 nucleotides align to TRBD1. Unmatched junction bases numbered 3, after V lost 6 bases and J lost 7 bases. The CDR3 has 12 amino acids. The chain's CDR3 is CASSDRGVEAFF. The CDR3 DNA follows: TGTGCCAGCAGCGACAGGGGGGTTGAAGCTTTCTTT.

This sequence joins TRBV6-2 or TRBV6-3 and TRBJ1-1, with D tentatively TRBD1 (5 bases). The V gene's germline CDR1 is MNHEY and CDR2 SVGEGT. The CDR3 extends over 14 amino acids. V was cut by 6 bases and J by 1 base, with 12 bases left in between. The CDR3 sequence is CASRVTGGNTEAFF. The CDR3 nucleotides read TGTGCCAGCAGGGTCACAGGCGGGAACACTGAAGCTTTCTTT.

This clonotype was seen repeatedly, ten times or more. The rearrangement uses TRBV6-2 or TRBV6-3 and TRBJ2-2; the D gene is possibly TRBD1 (5 bases). The V gene lost 7 bases and the J gene lost 1 base, with 22 bases spanning the gap. Germline V gene lookup returns CDR1 MNHEY and CDR2 SVGEGT. This CDR3 region has 18 residues. The CDR3 protein is CASTPHLGATENTGELFF. DNA of the CDR3: TGTGCCAGCACCCCCCACCTAGGGGCAACCGAGAACACCGGGGAGCTGTTTTTT.

A remark on this clonotype: The conserved closing phenylalanine or tryptophan is absent in this CDR3, likely reflecting a read error. The genes are TRBV29-1 and TRBJ1-1; D perhaps matches TRBD1 (5 bases). The CDR3 runs to 14 residues. Germline loops: CDR1 SQVTM, CDR2 ANQGSEA. The DNA for the CDR3 is TGCAGGAAAAAGTTACAGGAACTGAACACTGAAGCTTTCCTT. As protein: CRKKLQELNTEAFL.

Many counts were recorded for this clonotype. J is TRBJ2-2 and V is TRBV4-1; tentative D call: TRBD1 (6 bases). V lost 0 bases and J lost 0, with 11 bases in between. Germline CDR1 reads MGHRA; CDR2 reads YSYEKL. This CDR3 spans 17 amino acids. The CDR3 DNA reads TGCGCCAGCAGCCAAGATTTCGGACAGACGAACACCGGGGAGCTGTTTTTT. Protein: CASSQDFGQTNTGELFF.

This clonotype was counted ten times or more. V is TRBV11-2 and J is TRBJ2-7; TRBD1 or TRBD2 may be the D gene (5 bases each). The germline CDR1 and CDR2 sequences are SGHAT and FQNNGV. The CDR3 runs 16 residues. V was clipped by 4 bases and J by 1 base, with 17 bases between them. Here the CDR3 DNA reads TGTGCCAGCAGCTCCGCTGGGGGTCTTCCATCCTACGAGCAGTACTTC. Amino acids: CASSSAGGLPSYEQYF. The variable domain in full, completed from reference TRBV11-2 and TRBJ2-7, reads EAGVAQSPRYKIIEKRQSVAFWCNPISGHATLYWYQQILGQGPKLLIQFQNNGVVDDSQLPKDRFSAERLKGVDSTLKIQPAKLEDSAVYLCASSSAGGLPSYEQYFGPGTRLTVT.

This clonotype occurred many times. The J gene is TRBJ2-7, the V gene TRBV6-1; the D is unclear. This CDR3 is built from 15 residues. The germline CDR1 and CDR2 sequences are MNHNS and SASEGT. Deletions cut 5 bases from V and 0 bases from J, with 14 bases between. CDR3 region: CASSKFSRLSYEQYF. CDR3 DNA: TGTGCCAGCAGTAAGTTCAGCCGCCTCTCCTACGAGCAGTACTTC.

This clonotype was counted many times. The chain couples TRBV5-5 to TRBJ1-2; D remains unclear. The CDR3 loop spans 13 amino acids. The V and J ends lost 5 bases and 4 bases respectively, with 12 bases between them. Germline V CDR1 and CDR2: SGHKS, YYEKEE (reference sequence). The CDR3 sequence: CASSTQGSYGYTF. The CDR3 region has the DNA TGTGCCAGCAGTACCCAAGGGAGCTATGGCTACACCTTC.

The rearrangement links TRBV28 to TRBJ1-3; D gene unclear. The CDR3 loop spans 15 amino acids. Germline lookup yields CDR1 MDHEN and CDR2 SYDVKM. Trimming stripped 3 bases from V and 7 bases from J, with 16 bases between. CDR3 in amino acids: CASSFGGWNPNTIYF. DNA of the CDR3: TGTGCCAGCAGTTTTGGAGGGTGGAACCCGAACACCATATATTTT.

This clonotype was seen ten or more times. The rearrangement links TRBV28 to TRBJ2-2, with D uncertain. Trimming removed 8 bases at V and 2 bases at J, with 12 bases between. The CDR3 has 14 residues. Germline values: CDR1 MDHEN, CDR2 SYDVKM. CDR3 in DNA: TGTGCCAGCCTCAGTGGGCACAACACCGGGGAGCTGTTTTTT. Amino acid sequence: CASLSGHNTGELFF.

This clonotype was counted many times. The chain is built from TRBV20-1 and TRBJ1-5; perhaps TRBD1 as D (5 bases). This CDR3 is 18 amino acids long. V was cut by 6 bases and J by 0 bases, with 24 bases left in between. Germline CDR1 reads DFQATT; CDR2 reads SNEGSKA (reference sequence). As DNA, the CDR3 is TGCAGTGCGAGTTGGGGGGTATTTGGGGGATATAGCAATCAGCCCCAGCATTTT. It specifies CSASWGVFGGYSNQPQHF.

This clonotype was recorded many times. The chain links TRBV28 to TRBJ1-5; 12 bases align to TRBD1. Germline V lookup: CDR1 MDHEN, CDR2 SYDVKM. This CDR3 has 16 amino acids. Losses at the gene ends were 3 bases for V and 3 bases for J; bases not matched to a gene: 3. In nucleotides, the CDR3 is TGTGCCAGCAGTTTCCGGGACAGGGGGCACAATCAGCCCCAGCATTTT. This gives the protein CASSFRDRGHNQPQHF.

The chain has TRBV27 and TRBJ2-7; D remains unclear. The CDR3 covers 13 residues. CDR1 and CDR2 (germline): MNHEY, SMNVEV (reference sequence). Trimming took 6 bases from V and 3 from J, leaving 12 bases between them. CDR3 sequence: CASRPSPSYEQYF. CDR3 nucleotide sequence: TGTGCCAGCAGACCCTCCCCCAGCTACGAGCAGTACTTC.

This clonotype was observed at least ten times. The CDR3 nucleotides read TGCAGTGCCATAGGACTAGCGGGGAACACCGGGGAGCTGTTTTTT. The encoded protein is CSAIGLAGNTGELFF. This chain uses TRBV20-1 with TRBJ2-2; TRBD2 agrees at 11 bases. Germline V gene data show CDR1 as DFQATT and CDR2 as SNEGSKA (reference sequence). Trimming at V came to 6 bases and at J to 1 base, leaving 4 bases not matched to a gene. The CDR3 is 15 amino acids.

This clonotype has ten or more counts. The chain recombines TRBV28 with TRBJ1-2; D remains unclear. The V gene lost 3 bases and the J gene lost 1 base, with 9 bases spanning the gap. Germline V gives CDR1 MDHEN, CDR2 SYDVKM. This CDR3 contains 14 residues. The CDR3 sequence is CASSFPDHNYGYTF. The CDR3 DNA is TGTGCCAGCAGTTTCCCAGACCATAACTATGGCTACACCTTC.

This clonotype has ten or more counts. The V and J genes are TRBV7-2 and TRBJ2-7, with 7 bases matching TRBD1. Germline CDR1 reads SGHTA; CDR2 reads FQGNSA. CDR3 size: 14 residues. V was pared by 4 bases and J by 3 bases, with 6 bases of the junction left unmatched. CDR3 DNA sequence: TGTGCCAGCAGCTCCCGGACAGGAATCTACGAGCAGTACTTC. It is translated as CASSSRTGIYEQYF.

The V call is TRBV6-2 or TRBV6-3, the J call TRBJ2-5, with 16 bases lining up with TRBD2. V trimming: 2 bases; J trimming: 4 bases; junction bases outside the gene matches: 10. CDR3 length: 19 amino acids. Germline V gene lookup returns CDR1 MNHEY and CDR2 SVGEGT. CDR3 sequence: CASSYPPGLAGGYVETQYF. For the CDR3, the DNA is TGTGCCAGCAGTTACCCCCCGGGACTAGCGGGAGGGTACGTAGAGACCCAGTACTTC.

The gene calls are TRBV11-3 and TRBJ2-5, with TRBD1 as a possible D gene (6 bases). This CDR3 spans 14 amino acids. Germline-derived CDR1 and CDR2 are SGHNT and YENEEA. Between the trimmed V and J ends, which lost 1 base and 5 bases, there was a span of 11 bases. Here the CDR3 reads CASSLALGAETQYF. CDR3 coding DNA: TGTGCCAGCAGCTTAGCTTTGGGGGCCGAGACCCAGTACTTC.

This clonotype has at least ten counts. This chain joins TRBV12-3 or TRBV12-4 and TRBJ2-7, with D unclear. The germline V and J ends were trimmed by 6 bases and 3 bases, with 12 bases remaining between them. The CDR3 consists of 13 residues. CDR3 amino acids: CASSRVWGYEQYF. CDR3 bases: TGTGCCAGCAGCCGGGTATGGGGCTACGAGCAGTACTTC.

This clonotype has a count of ten or more. The rearrangement uses TRBV6-1 and TRBJ2-7; 12 nucleotides align to TRBD1. CDR1 is MNHNS and CDR2 is SASEGT in the germline V gene. This CDR3 is 16 amino acids long. V shed 6 bases, J shed 0 bases, and the junction held 6 bases outside the gene matches. DNA for the CDR3: TGTGCCAGCAGCCCAGGGACAGGGGGCGCCTCCTACGAGCAGTACTTC. Protein: CASSPGTGGASYEQYF.

This clonotype was picked up many times. The chain carries TRBV6-4 and TRBJ1-3, with TRBD1 as a possible D gene (5 bases). The CDR3 is 18 residues long. Trimming shortened V by 5 bases and J by 1 base, and 21 bases separated the two germline ends. Germline V gives CDR1 MRHNA, CDR2 SNTAGT. DNA for the CDR3: TGTGCCAGCAGTCGCCTTGCCTCAGGGACCGCGTCTGGAAACACCATATATTTT. Translating it yields CASSRLASGTASGNTIYF.

This clonotype was picked up many times. The chain combines TRBV9 with TRBJ1-1; a possible D gene is TRBD1 (5 bases). V was cut by 0 bases and J by 0 bases, with 15 bases left in between. The germline gives CDR1 SGDLS, CDR2 YYNGEE. The CDR3 is 17 residues long. For the CDR3, the DNA is TGTGCCAGCAGCGTAGATTTGGGTGCAGGGTTGAACACTGAAGCTTTCTTT. Translated: CASSVDLGAGLNTEAFF.

This clonotype was recorded at least ten times. V usage is TRBV7-2 and J usage is TRBJ1-2, with D maybe TRBD1 (5 bases). There are 14 residues in the CDR3. Trimming removed 6 bases from V and 0 bases from J, with 11 bases in between. Germline CDR1 reads SGHTA; CDR2 reads FQGNSA. The CDR3 DNA is TGTGCCAGCAGTCGAGACAGCTCTAACTATGGCTACACCTTC. Translated, it gives CASSRDSSNYGYTF.

V and J are TRBV6-2 or TRBV6-3 and TRBJ2-7, with TRBD2 matching 10 bases. Germline trimming cut 0 bases from V and 0 bases from J; bases unmatched to any gene: 8. Germline CDR1 MNHEY, CDR2 SVGEGT. This CDR3 is built from 18 residues. The CDR3 nucleotides are TGTGCCAGCAGTTACTCCCTGCTAGCGGGAGCCTCCTCCTACGAGCAGTACTTC. Its protein is CASSYSLLAGASSYEQYF.

This clonotype was seen many times. This chain joins TRBV11-2 and TRBJ1-1; TRBD1 is a possible D gene (5 bases). The CDR3 length is 16 residues. V was shortened by 4 bases and J by 4 bases, with 19 bases between the two germline ends. From germline, CDR1 is SGHAT and CDR2 FQNNGV. The CDR3 is CASSSRLGGVSTEAFF. CDR3 coding DNA: TGTGCCAGCAGCTCCCGACTAGGAGGGGTGAGCACTGAAGCTTTCTTT.